A single sample is the source of the 15 T cell receptor beta chains below, sequenced in a study of T cell changes during pregnancy in multiple sclerosis. Clones were read by immunoSEQ multiplex PCR, and TCRdb kept only the in-frame ones, dropping some. This sample has over 85,000 clones, with about nine tenths found just once. The sequences come from peripheral blood, collected in the second trimester of pregnancy. These receptor sequences come from a female donor in good health, enrolled as a control in a pregnancy study.

This sequence joins TRBV5-1 and TRBJ1-1, with 9 bases fitting TRBD1. The junction had 6 bases not matched to a gene; V was cut back by 3 bases and J by 3 bases. CDR1 SGHRS and CDR2 YFSETQ come from the germline V gene. The CDR3 loop spans 15 amino acids. CDR3 residues: CASSWGTGPYTEAFF. In DNA, the CDR3 is TGCGCCAGCAGCTGGGGGACAGGGCCGTACACTGAAGCTTTCTTT.

V is TRBV9 and J is TRBJ1-2; the D gene is possibly TRBD1 (5 bases). The V end lost 3 bases, the J end lost 4 bases, and 16 bases lay between the germline ends. The CDR3 length is 15 residues. CDR1 SGDLS and CDR2 YYNGEE come from the germline V gene. The CDR3 coding sequence is TGTGCCAGCAGCGCCGCCGGGGGAAGCTCCTATGGCTACACCTTC. This codes for CASSAAGGSSYGYTF. The full variable domain, in which reference TRBV9 and TRBJ1-2 provide the parts outside the CDR3, is DSGVTQTPKHLITATGQRVTLRCSPRSGDLSVYWYQQSLDQGLQFLIQYYNGEERAKGNILERFSAQQFPDLHSELNLSSLELGDSALYFCASSAAGGSSYGYTFGSGTRLTVV.

The CDR3, as DNA: TGTGCCAGCAGTCCGTCGACAGGCAATCAGCCCCAGCATTTT. Translation gives CASSPSTGNQPQHF. The chain links TRBV27 to TRBJ1-5; D is possibly TRBD1 (5 bases). The CDR3 is 14 amino acids. V was trimmed by 5 bases and J by 2 bases, leaving 10 bases between them. Germline CDR1 is MNHEY and CDR2 is SMNVEV (reference sequence).

V usage is TRBV19 and J usage is TRBJ2-7, with a tentative D call TRBD2 (6 bases). V was cut by 5 bases and J by 0 bases, with 11 bases left in between. The CDR3 length is 14 residues. CDR1 and CDR2 from the germline V gene are LNHDA and SQIVND (reference sequence). CDR3 nucleotides: TGTGCCAGTAGTGCACAGACTAGCTCCTACGAGCAGTACTTC. Its protein product is CASSAQTSSYEQYF.

This sequence joins TRBV4-3 and TRBJ2-3; TRBD2 aligns across 8 bases. CDR1 is LGHNA, CDR2 YSLEER, per germline. The V segment lost 1 base and the J segment 4 bases; nucleotides outside the gene matches: 10. The CDR3 loop spans 17 amino acids. The CDR3 nucleotides are TGCGCCAGCAGCCAAGGGGGAAACGGGAGGGCACCAGATACGCAGTATTTT. Protein sequence: CASSQGGNGRAPDTQYF.

The chain employs TRBV7-9 and TRBJ2-1, with D maybe TRBD1 (6 bases). V was shortened by 3 bases and J by 5 bases, with 8 bases between the two germline ends. This CDR3 region has 13 residues. CDR1 SEHNR and CDR2 FQNEAQ come from the germline V gene (reference sequence). The CDR3 nucleotides read TGTGCCAGCAGCTTCTGGACAGACAATGAGCAGTTCTTC. Its translation: CASSFWTDNEQFF. Complete variable domain (other parts from reference TRBV7-9 and TRBJ2-1): DTGVSQNPRHKITKRGQNVTFRCDPISEHNRLYWYRQTLGQGPEFLTYFQNEAQLEKSRLLSDRFSAERPKGSFSTLEIQRTEQGDSAMYLCASSFWTDNEQFFGPGTRLTVL.

This clone was counted a few times. The gene calls are TRBV6-1 and TRBJ1-1, with TRBD1 identical over 10 bases. The CDR3 length is 15 residues. The germline gives CDR1 MNHNS, CDR2 SASEGT. V shed 6 bases and J 5 bases; nucleotides not matched to a gene: 9. The CDR3, as DNA: TGTGCCAGCAGCTACGACAGGGGGCTCGGAACTGAAGCTTTCTTT. This translates into CASSYDRGLGTEAFF.

Points on this clone: The junction differs from germline at one of its ends, possibly a read error. The chain uses TRBV7-9 and TRBJ2-7, with TRBD1 matching 7 bases. This CDR3 spans 11 amino acids. Germline CDR1 reads SEHNR; CDR2 reads FQNEAQ (reference sequence). Here the CDR3 DNA reads TGTGCCAGCAGCAGTGACAGGGAGCCGTACTTC. Its protein product is CASSSDREPYF. Combining the CDR3 with reference TRBV7-9 and TRBJ2-7 gives the whole variable domain DTGVSQNPRHKITKRGQNVTFRCDPISEHNRLYWYRQTLGQGPEFLTYFQNEAQLEKSRLLSDRFSAERPKGSFSTLEIQRTEQGDSAMYLCASSSDREPYFGPGTRLTVT.

The J gene is TRBJ1-3, the V gene TRBV30, with TRBD1 as a possible D gene (5 bases). The CDR3 totals 14 residues. Germline V gives CDR1 GTSNPN, CDR2 SVGIG (reference sequence). Trimming removed 0 bases at V and 3 bases at J, with 9 bases between. CDR3 protein: CAWSVAQGGNTIYF. CDR3 nucleotides: TGTGCCTGGAGTGTAGCCCAGGGTGGAAACACCATATATTTT.

This chain uses TRBV27 with TRBJ2-3; 11 nucleotides match TRBD2. Germline assignment: CDR1 MNHEY and CDR2 SMNVEV (reference sequence). Unmatched junction bases numbered 3, after V lost 5 bases and J lost 2 bases. The CDR3 totals 15 residues. The CDR3 loop is CASSIAGGLTDTQYF. CDR3 nucleotide sequence: TGTGCCAGCAGTATAGCGGGAGGGCTCACAGATACGCAGTATTTT.

This clone has a single count. The genes are TRBV13 and TRBJ2-7, with TRBD2 as a possible D gene (6 bases). The ends were cut back, 7 bases at V and 0 bases at J, with 22 bases in the middle. CDR1 and CDR2 from the germline V gene are PRHDT and FYEKMQ (reference sequence). This CDR3 contains 17 residues. CDR3 sequence reads: CASTLGGTYPNSYEQYF. CDR3 nucleotides: TGTGCCAGCACCCTGGGCGGGACTTACCCAAACTCCTACGAGCAGTACTTC.

The chain carries TRBV6-1 and TRBJ1-5; the D gene is possibly TRBD1 (5 bases). V was clipped by 0 bases and J by 5 bases, with 17 bases between them. The V gene's germline CDR1 is MNHNS and CDR2 SASEGT. The CDR3 has 17 amino acids. The CDR3 loop is CASSEARAGPYYQPQHF. The CDR3 nucleotides read TGTGCCAGCAGTGAAGCCCGGGCAGGGCCATACTATCAGCCCCAGCATTTT.

This chain uses TRBV11-2 with TRBJ2-1; D not resolved. CDR1 and CDR2 from the germline V gene are SGHAT and FQNNGV. The CDR3 runs to 15 residues. Trimming left V 5 bases short and J 5 bases short, with 16 bases between. This chain's CDR3 is CASSLPVGPHNEQFF. The CDR3 bases are TGTGCCAGCAGCCTCCCCGTCGGTCCCCACAATGAGCAGTTCTTC.

This clone showed up just once. The chain employs TRBV5-1 and TRBJ2-1; the match to TRBD1 covers 8 bases. Looked up from germline, CDR1 is SGHRS and CDR2 is YFSETQ. With 5 bases clipped from V and 3 bases from J, the junction kept 7 bases outside the gene matches. This CDR3 is built from 15 residues. CDR3 amino acids: CASRPRQGSYNEQFF. Here the CDR3 DNA reads TGCGCCAGCAGACCTCGACAGGGGAGCTACAATGAGCAGTTCTTC.

This clone appeared a single time. The chain uses TRBV23-1 and TRBJ2-3, with D possibly being TRBD1 (5 bases). TRBV23-1 is annotated as an ORF whose role is uncertain. The CDR3 covers 16 residues. V was clipped by 0 bases and J by 0 bases, with 10 bases between them. This CDR3 reads CASSQSDKSSTDTQYF. The CDR3 nucleotides are TGCGCCAGCAGTCAATCGGACAAGTCGAGCACAGATACGCAGTATTTT.